This TCR beta chain comes out of a study of T-cell reconstitution after alpha-beta-depleted transplantation in children. Trimming pared 3 bases from V and 8 bases from J, leaving 10 bases between. CDR3 length: 12 amino acids. CDR1 DFQATT and CDR2 SNEGSKA come from the germline V gene (reference sequence). A few counts support this clonotype. TCRbeta library construction was performed incorporating unique molecular identifiers. Each CDR3 protein is one row after TCRdb ran MiXCR on the PCR reads. The sample has 90,000 to 95,000 distinct CDR3 sequences, less than 15% seen once; the top ten hold about 15%.

This chain connects TRBV20-1 to TRBJ1-4, with D hard to call. The receptor was derived from a human donor who donated a stem cell graft to a child with inherited bone marrow failure. Specimen: PBMCs from the stem cell graft donor, collected from the stem cell graft. Here the CDR3 reads CSARSAGEKLFF. CDR3 in DNA: TGCAGTGCTAGGTCCGCTGGGGAAAAACTGTTTTTT.